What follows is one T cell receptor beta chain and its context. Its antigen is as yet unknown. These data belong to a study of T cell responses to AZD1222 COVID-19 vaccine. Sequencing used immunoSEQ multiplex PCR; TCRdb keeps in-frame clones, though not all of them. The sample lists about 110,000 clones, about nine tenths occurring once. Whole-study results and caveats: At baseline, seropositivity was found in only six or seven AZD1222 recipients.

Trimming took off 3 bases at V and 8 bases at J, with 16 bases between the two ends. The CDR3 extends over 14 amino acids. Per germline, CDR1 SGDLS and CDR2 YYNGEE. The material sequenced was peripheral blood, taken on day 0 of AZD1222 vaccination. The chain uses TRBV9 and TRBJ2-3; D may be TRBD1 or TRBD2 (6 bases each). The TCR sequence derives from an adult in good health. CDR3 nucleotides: TGTGCCAGCAGCGATTACGGGGGCTACGGTACGCAGTATTTT. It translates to CASSDYGGYGTQYF. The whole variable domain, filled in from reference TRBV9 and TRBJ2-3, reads DSGVTQTPKHLITATGQRVTLRCSPRSGDLSVYWYQQSLDQGLQFLIQYYNGEERAKGNILERFSAQQFPDLHSELNLSSLELGDSALYFCASSDYGGYGTQYFGPGTRLTVL.